Sequencing of this T cell receptor (beta chain) was carried out in a study of blood T cell repertoires in COVID-19 (TCRdb year 2020). About the investigation overall: Collaborator samples came from the United States, Italy and Spain and covered acute and convalescent phases of COVID-19. Samples were obtained from the ongoing ImmuneRACE study (first 160 participants) and from 1,000 to 1,500 subjects provided by 6 global collaborators. The sample metadata nearly always contained a de-identified subject ID, COVID-19 status, age in years and sex. The prospective study material was composed of cDNA or gDNA derived from T cells, B-cell-depleted T cells, or PBMCs. Where available, HLA class I and class II types were obtained from metadata supplied by the sample provider rather than from assay-based typing. Deeply sampled blood TCRbeta repertoires from subjects exposed to, actively infected with, or recovered from COVID-19 were included in the dataset. The repertoires were made available in a free public database intended to serve as a resource for research on the immune response to SARS-CoV-2.

Beyond this particular receptor, the publication reports: The quantity of clinical and demographic metadata differed by source and by participant and was supplied without curation.

As encoded in the germline V gene (reference sequence), CDR1 is DFQATT while CDR2 is SNEGSKA. From cysteine to phenylalanine, the CDR3 is 16 amino acids long. CDR3 DNA only is kept here, 48 bases in frame from base 1. Trimming leaves V shorter by 3 bases and J shorter by 2 bases, with the junction holding 9 bases beyond the gene matches. TCRbeta CDR3 regions were amplified from genomic DNA using the immunoSEQ Assay, a bias-controlled multiplex PCR. The original pipeline was this. Within the assay, amplification of reference gene primers was used to estimate how many nucleated cells each sample contained. Sequence reads were collapsed and filtered to measure the absolute abundance of every unique TCRbeta CDR3 rearrangement. For each sample, productive Simpson clonality was calculated by taking the square root of Simpson's diversity index across productive rearrangements. TCRdb re-hosts the immuneACCESS table, in-frame sequences only. Its copies lack some clones; in the studies checked, an unresolved V gene accounts for under half of them, and the cause for the rest is not known. That table supplies the V and J calls and clone size; D and trimming were determined from the DNA. This sample is represented by tens of thousands of clones; about four fifths of them were singletons. The ten largest clonotypes hold 0.95% to 1.5% of the sample.

In the case of this clone: Its antigen specificity is not known. The record has no base qualities; no much larger clone is one base away.

The collaborating institutions used their own protocols to collect whole blood in K2EDTA tubes. For TCRbeta analysis, collaborators shipped samples as frozen whole blood, isolated PBMCs, or DNA extracted from either of those sample types. Sequenced: peripheral blood. The rearranged segments are TRBV20-1 and TRBJ2-1; TRBD2 lines up with 8 middle nucleotides. The receptor comes from a woman aged 80 or over with acute or convalescent COVID-19. The CDR3 sequence is CSASRTSGYPYNEQFF. The sequenced DNA: TGCAGTGCTAGTCGCACTAGCGGTTATCCCTACAATGAGCAGTTCTTC.